This passage covers 10 T cell receptor beta chains from one sample sequenced in a study of STAT3 mutations in large granular lymphocyte leukemia. Antigens of these TCRs are unknown. Profiling relied on immunoSEQ multiplex PCR, and the TCRdb table lists in-frame clones only, not all of them. Of approximately 3,800 clones detected, 30% to 40% appear once; the ten largest clones hold approximately 81%. The study, taken as a whole, reports: Every T-cell large granular lymphocyte leukemia patient had at least one immunodominant TCR beta clonotype.

Sequenced: peripheral blood mononuclear cells. The receptors come from a man aged 60-69 years with T-cell large granular lymphocyte leukemia. Some clones in this sample may be carry-over from other donors' samples.

The chain carries TRBV7-9 and TRBJ1-5, with D uncertain. CDR1 is SEHNR and CDR2 is FQNEAQ in the germline V gene (reference sequence). Trimming removed 3 bases from V and 4 bases from J, with 4 bases in between. This CDR3 comprises 12 residues. The chain's CDR3 is CASSFPNQPQHF. CDR3 bases: TGTGCCAGCAGCTTCCCTAATCAGCCCCAGCATTTT.

This rearrangement joins TRBV18 to TRBJ2-7; TRBD1 agrees at 7 bases. V shed 3 bases, J shed 6 bases, and the junction held 5 bases outside the gene matches. Germline assignment: CDR1 KGHSH and CDR2 LQKENI. This CDR3 spans 13 amino acids. The CDR3 protein is CASSPKQGTEQYV. For the CDR3, the DNA is TGTGCCAGCTCACCGAAACAGGGGACCGAGCAGTACGTC.

The chain uses TRBV15 and TRBJ2-7; 10 bases line up with TRBD1. The V segment lost 3 bases and the J segment 1 base; nucleotides outside the gene matches: 3. The germline CDR1 and CDR2 sequences are LNHNV and YYDKDF (reference sequence). The CDR3 extends over 15 amino acids. The CDR3 DNA sequence: TGTGCCACCAGCAGGGGGACAGGGGATTCCTACGAGCAGTACTTC. This gives the protein CATSRGTGDSYEQYF.

This chain connects TRBV5-6 to TRBJ2-1; D tentatively fits TRBD1 or TRBD2 (5 bases each). V shed 3 bases and J shed 9 bases, with 7 bases lying between them. From germline, CDR1 is SGHDT and CDR2 YYEEEE. The CDR3 consists of 11 residues. CDR3 protein: CASSWDGEQFF. The CDR3 region has the DNA TGTGCCAGCAGCTGGGACGGTGAGCAGTTCTTC. Complete variable domain (other parts from reference TRBV5-6 and TRBJ2-1): DAGVTQSPTHLIKTRGQQVTLRCSPKSGHDTVSWYQQALGQGPQFIFQYYEEEERQRGNFPDRFSGHQFPNYSSELNVNALLLGDSALYLCASSWDGEQFFGPGTRLTVL.

This sequence joins TRBV30 and TRBJ1-3; 10 bases are shared with TRBD1. From germline, CDR1 is GTSNPN and CDR2 SVGIG (reference sequence). The J segment lost 6 bases and the V segment lost 5 bases, leaving 10 bases of the junction unmatched. The CDR3 extends over 15 amino acids. The CDR3 DNA is TGTGCCTGGGGAACCGGGACAGGGGAGGCAAACACCATATATTTT. Amino acids: CAWGTGTGEANTIYF.

This chain links TRBV5-1 with TRBJ2-5; 9 bases fit TRBD2. V was clipped by 4 bases and J by 5 bases; unmatched bases: 9. The CDR3 has 15 amino acids. Germline values: CDR1 SGHRS, CDR2 YFSETQ. CDR3 bases: TGCGCCAGCAGCGGGAGCGGGGGGCCCGGGGAGACCCAGTACTTC. This gives the protein CASSGSGGPGETQYF.

This clone is hyperexpanded (1% or more) in the sample. The chain combines TRBV19 with TRBJ1-5; D unclear. The germline V gene has CDR1 LNHDA and CDR2 SQIVND (reference sequence). Deletions cut 1 base from V and 6 bases from J, with 4 bases between. This CDR3 spans 12 amino acids. The CDR3 nucleotides are TGTGCCAGTAGTATAGGGATTCAGCCCCAGCATTTT. Protein product: CASSIGIQPQHF.

The chain recombines TRBV11-2 with TRBJ2-1, with 7 positions matching TRBD2. The length of the CDR3 is 12 residues. Germline-derived CDR1 and CDR2 are SGHAT and FQNNGV. V was pared by 5 bases and J by 14 bases, with 9 bases of the junction left unmatched. CDR3 amino acids: CASSGGGGKEFF. DNA for the CDR3: TGTGCCAGCAGCGGCGGCGGGGGTAAGGAGTTCTTC.

The chain carries TRBV30 and TRBJ1-4, with D unclear. This CDR3 spans 14 amino acids. The germline CDR1 and CDR2 sequences are GTSNPN and SVGIG (reference sequence). Trimming removed 0 bases from V and 8 bases from J, with 13 bases in between. CDR3 sequence reads: CAWSVRQVKEKLFF. CDR3 coding DNA: TGTGCCTGGAGTGTAAGGCAGGTGAAGGAAAAACTGTTTTTT.

J is TRBJ2-1 and V is TRBV5-4, with TRBD2 as a possible D gene (7 bases). Germline V gene lookup returns CDR1 SGHNT and CDR2 YYREEE (reference sequence). The ends were cut back, 1 base at V and 5 bases at J, with 13 bases in the middle. The CDR3 extends over 15 amino acids. The CDR3 sequence: CASSLLGGPHNEQFF. The DNA of the CDR3 is TGTGCCAGCAGCTTGTTGGGGGGGCCCCACAATGAGCAGTTCTTC.